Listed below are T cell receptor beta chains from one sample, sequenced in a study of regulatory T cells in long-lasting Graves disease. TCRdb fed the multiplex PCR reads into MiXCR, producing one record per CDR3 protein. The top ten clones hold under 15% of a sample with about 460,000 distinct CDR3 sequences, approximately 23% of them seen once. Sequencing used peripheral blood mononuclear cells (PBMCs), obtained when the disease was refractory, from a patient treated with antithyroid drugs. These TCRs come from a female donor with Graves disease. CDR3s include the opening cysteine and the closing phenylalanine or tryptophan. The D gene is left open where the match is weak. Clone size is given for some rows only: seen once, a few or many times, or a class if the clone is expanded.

CDR3: CASSWGGSLGEQYF; DNA: TGTGCCAGCAGCTGGGGCGGGAGTCTAGGTGAGCAGTACTTC; J: TRBJ2-7; V: TRBV7-2; D: TRBD2; size: few
CDR3: CASSPPYRDYGYTF; DNA: TGTGCCAGCAGTCCGCCCTATCGGGACTATGGCTACACCTTC; J: TRBJ1-2; V: TRBV28; D: .; size: many
CDR3: CASSPTDSTSSYEQYF; DNA: TGTGCCAGCAGCCCAACTGACAGTACCAGCTCCTACGAGCAGTACTTC; J: TRBJ2-7; V: TRBV28; D: .; size: .
CDR3: CASSLSYDSSYEQYF; DNA: TGTGCCAGCAGCTTATCATACGACAGCTCCTACGAGCAGTACTTC; J: TRBJ2-7; V: TRBV7-9; D: .; size: few
CDR3: CASSTVGGQQETQYF; DNA: TGTGCCAGCAGCACTGTTGGCGGGCAACAAGAGACCCAGTACTTC; J: TRBJ2-5; V: TRBV5-5; D: .; size: many
CDR3: CASSYRAGGRGYTF; DNA: TGTGCCAGCAGTTACAGGGCGGGCGGGCGTGGCTACACCTTC; J: TRBJ1-2; V: TRBV6-5; D: .; size: many
CDR3: CASSYSRARKLDTQYF; DNA: TGTGCCAGCAGTTACTCGAGGGCTAGGAAGTTAGATACGCAGTATTTT; J: TRBJ2-3; V: TRBV6-6; D: .; size: .
CDR3: CAIMSESYEQYF; DNA: TGTGCCATCATGTCCGAGAGTTACGAGCAGTACTTC; J: TRBJ2-7; V: TRBV10-3; D: .; size: .
CDR3: CASSPPAAMNTEAFF; DNA: TGTGCCAGCTCACCACCGGCAGCGATGAACACTGAAGCTTTCTTT; J: TRBJ1-1; V: TRBV18; D: .; size: few
CDR3: CASSPRTGRAHSNQPQHF; DNA: TGTGCCAGCAGTCCTAGGACAGGGCGAGCCCATAGCAATCAGCCCCAGCATTTT; J: TRBJ1-5; V: TRBV28; D: TRBD1; size: many
CDR3: CASSVNWDSKETQYF; DNA: TGTGCCAGCAGCGTTAATTGGGACAGCAAAGAGACCCAGTACTTC; J: TRBJ2-5; V: TRBV9; D: TRBD1; size: many
CDR3: CATCGVNTEAFF; DNA: TGTGCCACTTGCGGCGTGAACACTGAAGCTTTCTTT; J: TRBJ1-1; V: TRBV12-3/TRBV12-4; D: .; size: many